The table lists the clone carrying this T cell receptor beta chain with many counts. The V gene lost 5 bases and the J gene lost 0 bases, with 11 bases spanning the gap. The germline V gene has CDR1 SGHVS and CDR2 FQNEAQ. The CDR3 is made up of 14 amino acids. The data were taken from a study of T cells in Graves' hyperthyroidism and ophthalmopathy. It was RNA transcripts that yielded the amplified TCR beta CDR3 regions. HTBI primers drove first-round RT-PCR of the TCR CDR3. TCRdb passed the multiplex PCR reads through MiXCR, listing each CDR3 protein once. The table records around 760,000 distinct CDR3 sequences, roughly a third of them present only once.

V and J are TRBV7-8 and TRBJ2-7; weak D call: TRBD2 (6 bases). The clonotype originates from a woman aged 40 to 55 with Graves' hyperthyroidism. The material sequenced was blood. CDR3 in amino acids: CASSGTFGSYEQYF. The DNA for the CDR3 is TGTGCCAGCAGCGGGACTTTCGGCTCCTACGAGCAGTACTTC. Variable domain in full (rest from reference TRBV7-8 and TRBJ2-7): GAGVSQSPRYKVAKRGQDVALRCDPISGHVSLFWYQQALGQGPEFLTYFQNEAQLDKSGLPSDRFFAERPEGSVSTLKIQRTQQEDSAVYLCASSGTFGSYEQYFGPGTRLTVT.